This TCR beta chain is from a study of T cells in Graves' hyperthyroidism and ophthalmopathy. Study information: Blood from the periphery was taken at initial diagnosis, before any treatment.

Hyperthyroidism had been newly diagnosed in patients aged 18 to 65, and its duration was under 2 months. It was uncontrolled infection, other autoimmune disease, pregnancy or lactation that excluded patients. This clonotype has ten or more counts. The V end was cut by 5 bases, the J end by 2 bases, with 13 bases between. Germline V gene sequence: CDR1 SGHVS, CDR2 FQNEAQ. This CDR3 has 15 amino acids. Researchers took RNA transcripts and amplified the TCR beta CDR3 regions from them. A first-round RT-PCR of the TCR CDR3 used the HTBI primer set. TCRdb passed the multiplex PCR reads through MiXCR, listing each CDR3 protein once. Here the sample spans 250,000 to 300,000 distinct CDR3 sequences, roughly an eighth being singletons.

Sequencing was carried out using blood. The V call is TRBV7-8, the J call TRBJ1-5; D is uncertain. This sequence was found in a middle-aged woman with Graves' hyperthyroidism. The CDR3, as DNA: TGTGCCAGCAGCCCCCAAGGGCGGCGCAATCAGCCCCAGCATTTT. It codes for CASSPQGRRNQPQHF.